One and the same sample provided the 32 T cell receptor beta chains below, sequenced in a study of T-cell reconstitution after alpha-beta-depleted transplantation in children. A TCRbeta library incorporating unique molecular identifiers was prepared. TCRdb called the PCR reads again in MiXCR, with one record for every CDR3 protein. The data show about 400,000 distinct CDR3 sequences, around 15% seen once. Sequencing used PBMCs, mostly from graft donor cells, obtained 360 days after TCRalphabeta/CD19-depleted stem cell transplant. The receptors here all came from a boy under two years old who had a stem cell transplant for Wiskott-Aldrich syndrome, so the T cells may come from the graft donor.

The table lists this clonotype with a few counts. The chain links TRBV7-2 to TRBJ2-3; D is unresolved. CDR1 is SGHTA, CDR2 FQGNSA, per germline. Trimming removed 2 bases from V and 2 bases from J, with 14 bases in between. The CDR3 extends over 16 amino acids. CDR3 sequence reads: CASSLKDPHPTDTQYF. DNA for the CDR3: TGTGCCAGCAGCTTAAAGGACCCCCATCCCACAGATACGCAGTATTTT.

Only a few counts were recorded for this clonotype. The chain combines TRBV10-3 with TRBJ2-1; D perhaps matches TRBD2 (6 bases). The germline V gene has CDR1 ENHRY and CDR2 SYGVKD. This CDR3 region has 13 residues. V gave up 11 bases and J gave up 7 bases, with 18 bases separating them. The CDR3: CAVAAGTGNEQFF. Here the CDR3 DNA reads TGTGCCGTAGCTGCGGGGACCGGTAATGAGCAGTTCTTC.

V is TRBV6-2 or TRBV6-3 and J is TRBJ1-1; unclear D gene. V lost 2 bases, J lost 1 base, and 5 bases lay in between. The CDR3 runs to 13 residues. From germline, CDR1 is MNHEY and CDR2 SVGEGT. CDR3 in amino acids: CASSYEWNTEAFF. Written as DNA, the CDR3 is TGTGCCAGCAGTTACGAATGGAACACTGAAGCTTTCTTT.

This clonotype appeared a few times. V is TRBV9 and J is TRBJ2-7, with 9 bases that match TRBD1. The CDR3 is made up of 14 amino acids. V trimming: 2 bases; J trimming: 3 bases; junction bases outside the gene matches: 3. The germline V gene has CDR1 SGDLS and CDR2 YYNGEE. The CDR3 DNA follows: TGTGCCAGCAGCGTCGGACAGGGGCGCTACGAGCAGTACTTC. Encoded protein: CASSVGQGRYEQYF.

The V and J genes are TRBV24-1 and TRBJ2-3; D tentatively fits TRBD1 or TRBD2 (6 bases each). Trimming stripped 7 bases from V and 3 bases from J, with 16 bases between. This CDR3 is built from 15 residues. Per the germline V gene, CDR1 is KGHDR and CDR2 is SFDVKD. CDR3 sequence (DNA): TGTGCCACCAGAAAGAGGGGGACTGCGACAGATACGCAGTATTTT. Translation: CATRKRGTATDTQYF.

This clonotype came up a few times. The gene calls are TRBV18 and TRBJ2-2; possibly TRBD1 for D (5 bases). V lost 4 bases and J lost 0, with 9 bases in between. The CDR3 extends over 15 amino acids. The germline V gene has CDR1 KGHSH and CDR2 LQKENI. CDR3 region: CASSRGNTNTGELFF. CDR3 sequence (DNA): TGTGCCAGCTCACGGGGCAACACGAACACCGGGGAGCTGTTTTTT. The whole variable domain, filled in from reference TRBV18 and TRBJ2-2, reads NAGVMQNPRHLVRRRGQEARLRCSPMKGHSHVYWYRQLPEEGLKFMVYLQKENIIDESGMPKERFSAEFPKEGPSILRIQQVVRGDSAAYFCASSRGNTNTGELFFGEGSRLTVL.

This clonotype was counted a few times. The chain is built from TRBV20-1 and TRBJ2-1, with 13 bases that match TRBD2. The CDR3 has 15 amino acids. Germline CDR1 DFQATT, CDR2 SNEGSKA (reference sequence). Germline trimming cut 7 bases from V and 7 bases from J; bases unmatched to any gene: 10. The DNA for the CDR3 is TGCAGTGGAACTAGCGGGGGGGCCCAGAAGAATGAGCAGTTCTTC. Protein sequence: CSGTSGGAQKNEQFF.

The chain couples TRBV5-1 to TRBJ2-5; TRBD1 might be the D (5 bases). CDR3 size: 13 residues. Germline CDR1 is SGHRS and CDR2 is YFSETQ. The V gene lost 2 bases and the J gene lost 3 bases, with 8 bases spanning the gap. CDR3 DNA: TGCGCCAGCAGCTTCGTAGGGGAAGAGACCCAGTACTTC. Translated: CASSFVGEETQYF.

This clonotype was counted only a few times. The chain has TRBV5-1 and TRBJ2-7, with unresolved D. The germline V gene encodes CDR1 SGHRS and CDR2 YFSETQ. Trimming removed 3 bases from V and 7 bases from J, with 14 bases in between. The CDR3 has 13 residues. The CDR3 DNA is TGCGCCAGCAGCTCACGTGATATCGGGGAGCAGTACTTC. It encodes CASSSRDIGEQYF.

This clonotype was recorded many times. A read error may account for a junction end that differs from germline. The V call is TRBV5-1, the J call TRBJ2-3, with TRBD2 matching over 15 bases. This CDR3 is built from 16 residues. The germline V gene encodes CDR1 SGHRS and CDR2 YFSETQ. The CDR3 nucleotides are TGTGCCAGCAGCTTGGGACTAGCGGGGGGTTCAGATACGCAGTATTTT. This translates into CASSLGLAGGSDTQYF. Filled out from reference TRBV5-1 and TRBJ2-3, the complete variable domain reads KAGVTQTPRYLIKTRGQQVTLSCSPISGHRSVSWYQQTPGQGLQFLFEYFSETQRNKGNFPGRFSGRQFSNSRSEMNVSTLELGDSALYLCASSLGLAGGSDTQYFGPGTRLTVL.

The genes are TRBV24-1 and TRBJ2-5; tentative D call: TRBD1 (6 bases). The germline V gene has CDR1 KGHDR and CDR2 SFDVKD. Between the trimmed V and J ends, which lost 3 bases and 4 bases, there was a span of 17 bases. The CDR3 spans 16 residues. CDR3 sequence reads: CATSDGGQGWRETQYF. In DNA form, the CDR3 reads TGTGCCACCAGTGATGGAGGTCAGGGGTGGCGAGAGACCCAGTACTTC.

In this sample, this clonotype turned up a few times. The rearrangement joins TRBV2 to TRBJ2-5; D perhaps matches TRBD1 (5 bases). CDR1 is SNHLY and CDR2 is FYNNEI in the germline V gene. CDR3 length: 17 residues. Trimming removed 0 bases at V and 3 bases at J, with 17 bases between. DNA for the CDR3: TGTGCCAGCAGTGAAGCGCTTTTTCCAGGGAAAAAAGAGACCCAGTACTTC. Translated: CASSEALFPGKKETQYF.

CDR3 bases: TGTGCCAGCAAGGCTGAACAGGGAACTCCTGAAGCTTTCTTT. It is translated as CASKAEQGTPEAFF. The rearrangement uses TRBV2 and TRBJ1-1; tentatively, D is TRBD1 (6 bases). There are 14 residues in the CDR3. The germline gives CDR1 SNHLY, CDR2 FYNNEI. Trimming shortened V by 7 bases and J by 6 bases, and 18 bases separated the two germline ends. Combining the CDR3 with reference TRBV2 and TRBJ1-1 gives the whole variable domain EPEVTQTPSHQVTQMGQEVILRCVPISNHLYFYWYRQILGQKVEFLVSFYNNEISEKSEIFDDQFSVERPDGSNFTLKIRSTKLEDSAMYFCASKAEQGTPEAFFGQGTRLTVV.

V is TRBV11-1 and J is TRBJ2-7, with TRBD2 identical over 7 bases. The CDR3 totals 18 residues. Germline V lookup: CDR1 SGHAT, CDR2 FQDESV (reference sequence). Trimming removed 1 base from V and 1 base from J; junction bases left unmatched: 13. CDR3 sequence: CASSLGFPNSGPSYEQYF. The CDR3 DNA follows: TGTGCCAGCAGCTTAGGGTTTCCTAATAGCGGGCCTTCCTACGAGCAGTACTTC.

This clonotype was detected many times. This sequence joins TRBV12-3 or TRBV12-4 and TRBJ2-2; the D gene is possibly TRBD1 (5 bases). The V end lost 8 bases, the J end lost 6 bases, and 13 bases lay between the germline ends. The CDR3 totals 13 residues. DNA for the CDR3: TGTGCCAGCTCCACAGGTCTCCCCGGGGAGCTGTTTTTT. Translated: CASSTGLPGELFF.

V gene TRBV20-1 combines with J gene TRBJ2-7; 8 positions match TRBD1. CDR3 length equals 14 residues. Trimming at V came to 3 bases and at J to 4 bases, leaving 8 bases not matched to a gene. CDR1 is DFQATT and CDR2 is SNEGSKA in the germline V gene (reference sequence). CDR3: CSARRDRKTYEQYF. The CDR3 nucleotides are TGCAGTGCTAGGCGGGACAGGAAAACGTACGAGCAGTACTTC.

This clonotype was seen a single time. The chain links TRBV6-2 or TRBV6-3 to TRBJ2-7; TRBD2 might be the D (6 bases). The V end lost 6 bases, the J end lost 2 bases, and 11 bases lay between the germline ends. The V gene's germline CDR1 is MNHEY and CDR2 SVGEGT. This CDR3 is built from 13 residues. The CDR3 sequence is CASSRRLAYEQYF. In nucleotides, the CDR3 is TGTGCCAGCAGCCGTCGACTAGCCTACGAGCAGTACTTC.

The chain carries TRBV6-5 and TRBJ1-1; perhaps TRBD1 as D (5 bases). Germline V lookup: CDR1 MNHEY, CDR2 SVGAGI. The V end was cut by 2 bases, the J end by 1 base, with 8 bases between. There are 14 residues in the CDR3. CDR3 DNA sequence: TGTGCCAGCAGTTACAGCAGGGCGAACACTGAAGCTTTCTTT. Translating gives CASSYSRANTEAFF.

The chain combines TRBV20-1 with TRBJ2-3; 9 bases align to TRBD2. The CDR3 has 13 amino acids. Germline V gene data show CDR1 as DFQATT and CDR2 as SNEGSKA (reference sequence). V trimming: 4 bases; J trimming: 6 bases; junction bases outside the gene matches: 5. The CDR3 DNA sequence: TGCAGTGCTAAGGTAGCGGGGGAGGATACGCAGTATTTT. Its translation: CSAKVAGEDTQYF.

The chain has TRBV6-1 and TRBJ2-5; no clear D gene. Germline V gene data show CDR1 as MNHNS and CDR2 as SASEGT. This CDR3 is 15 amino acids long. V lost 6 bases and J 0 bases, leaving 14 bases between the germline ends. The CDR3 sequence is CASRGAETYQETQYF. In nucleotides, the CDR3 is TGTGCCAGCAGGGGCGCAGAAACCTACCAAGAGACCCAGTACTTC.

V and J are TRBV3-1 and TRBJ2-2; D unclear. CDR3 length: 14 amino acids. Per the germline V gene, CDR1 is LGHDT and CDR2 is YNNKEL (reference sequence). V lost 2 bases and J 5 bases, leaving 9 bases between the germline ends. CDR3 sequence: CASSQILRTGELFF. The CDR3 DNA is TGTGCCAGCAGCCAAATACTAAGGACCGGGGAGCTGTTTTTT.

This clonotype showed up just a few times. The rearrangement joins TRBV24-1 to TRBJ2-1; 7 bases align to TRBD2. From germline, CDR1 is KGHDR and CDR2 SFDVKD. V lost 5 bases to trimming and J lost 3 bases; unmatched junction nucleotides: 6. The CDR3 contains 15 residues. CDR3 nucleotides: TGTGCCACCAGTGTGGGCGGCGGGGGCTACAATGAGCAGTTCTTC. Its protein product is CATSVGGGGYNEQFF.

This clonotype was detected ten times or more. This chain uses TRBV12-3 or TRBV12-4 with TRBJ1-1; no clear D gene. This CDR3 spans 14 amino acids. V gave up 7 bases and J gave up 1 base, with 13 bases separating them. CDR3 DNA sequence: TGTGCCAGCACTCCCCGGAGGAAGAACACTGAAGCTTTCTTT. Its protein product is CASTPRRKNTEAFF.

This clonotype occurred a few times. The chain employs TRBV10-3 and TRBJ1-5; 9 bases are a match to TRBD1. Germline-derived CDR1 and CDR2 are ENHRY and SYGVKD. The CDR3 length is 14 residues. J lost 2 bases, V lost 6 bases, and 2 bases had no gene match. In DNA form, the CDR3 reads TGTGCCATCAGCAGGACAGGGGGCAATCAGCCCCAGCATTTT. Its translation is CAISRTGGNQPQHF.

The chain combines TRBV29-1 with TRBJ2-5; no firm D call. CDR1 and CDR2 (germline): SQVTM, ANQGSEA. This CDR3 is built from 12 residues. The V end lost 3 bases, the J end lost 5 bases, and 10 bases lay between the germline ends. The CDR3: CSVDISRETQYF. Here the CDR3 DNA reads TGCAGCGTTGATATCAGCAGGGAGACCCAGTACTTC.

This clonotype was picked up many times. V and J are TRBV6-2 or TRBV6-3 and TRBJ1-2, with no clear D. Trimming removed 2 bases at V and 5 bases at J, with 12 bases between. Germline V gives CDR1 MNHEY, CDR2 SVGEGT. CDR3 length: 14 amino acids. In DNA, the CDR3 is TGTGCCAGCAGTTACGCACAGCTGAGATATGGCTACACCTTC. This translates into CASSYAQLRYGYTF.

This clonotype was observed at least ten times. The chain carries TRBV20-1 and TRBJ2-3; 9 bases align to TRBD2. Germline lookup yields CDR1 DFQATT and CDR2 SNEGSKA (reference sequence). With 6 bases clipped from V and 4 bases from J, the junction kept 8 bases outside the gene matches. The CDR3 spans 14 residues. CDR3 DNA: TGCAGTGCCCTGCGGGAGGGGGTGTCAGATACGCAGTATTTT. It yields the protein CSALREGVSDTQYF.

This clonotype was recorded a few times. The chain has TRBV28 and TRBJ1-5, with 7 bases matching TRBD1. The CDR3 covers 15 residues. J lost 1 base, V lost 6 bases, and 6 bases had no gene match. Germline V lookup: CDR1 MDHEN, CDR2 SYDVKM. The CDR3 reads CASSRGGGSNQPQHF. In nucleotides, the CDR3 is TGTGCCAGCAGCAGAGGGGGCGGGAGCAATCAGCCCCAGCATTTT.

This clonotype was picked up a small number of times. The rearrangement uses TRBV12-3 or TRBV12-4 and TRBJ2-7; the D gene is possibly TRBD1 (6 bases). V shed 3 bases and J shed 3 bases, with 12 bases lying between them. This CDR3 has 14 residues. CDR3 protein: CASSLVTGYYEQYF. The CDR3 coding sequence is TGTGCCAGCAGTTTGGTGACAGGATACTACGAGCAGTACTTC.

This clonotype has a handful of counts. The chain uses TRBV5-6 and TRBJ1-1, with D perhaps matching TRBD1 (5 bases). V was pared by 2 bases and J by 4 bases, with 15 bases between. This CDR3 is built from 15 residues. Germline CDR1 reads SGHDT; CDR2 reads YYEEEE. CDR3 protein: CASSFPGPSFTEAFF. The CDR3, as DNA: TGTGCCAGCAGCTTTCCAGGGCCGTCCTTCACTGAAGCTTTCTTT.

This clonotype was seen a handful of times. J is TRBJ2-7 and V is TRBV24-1, with 7 bases matching TRBD1. CDR3 length equals 12 residues. Germline V gene sequence: CDR1 KGHDR, CDR2 SFDVKD. V trimming: 12 bases; J trimming: 3 bases; junction bases outside the gene matches: 7. In DNA, the CDR3 is TGTGCCGCCGGGACAGACCACTACGAGCAGTACTTC. As protein: CAAGTDHYEQYF.

This clonotype was detected only a few times. The chain has TRBV27 and TRBJ1-3; possibly TRBD1 for D (6 bases). The germline CDR1 and CDR2 sequences are MNHEY and SMNVEV (reference sequence). Between the trimmed V and J ends, which lost 4 bases and 2 bases, there was a span of 15 bases. This CDR3 has 16 amino acids. The CDR3 sequence: CASSSRPQGTGNTIYF. The CDR3 DNA is TGTGCCAGCAGTTCCCGACCCCAGGGGACTGGAAACACCATATATTTT.